The rows below give T cell receptor beta chains drawn from one sample of a study of blood T cell repertoires in COVID-19. Clones were sequenced by immunoSEQ multiplex PCR, and TCRdb holds only the in-frame ones, with some missing. The repertoire holds hundreds of thousands of clones, 92% seen once, with around 0.84% in the top ten. Sequencing was done on a sample of peripheral blood. The receptor source for this set is a man in his 60s with COVID-19, enrolled during active disease. Both conserved end residues are trimmed from each CDR3. The order of the fields is V gene, J gene, clone size, CDR3 protein. For some rows the clone size is stated as once, few or many, or as a class when expanded; others skip it.

V gene: TRBV3-1/TRBV3-2; J gene: TRBJ2-3; clone size: once; CDR3 protein: ASSHSLLGGSGGQFSTDTQY
V gene: TRBV11-2; J gene: TRBJ2-3; clone size: -; CDR3 protein: ASRLILGLAGATDTQY
V gene: TRBV7-9; J gene: TRBJ2-7; clone size: -; CDR3 protein: ASSLAGNGYEQY
V gene: TRBV27; J gene: TRBJ1-4; clone size: -; CDR3 protein: ASSLRWDMYEKLF
V gene: TRBV7-2; J gene: TRBJ1-6; clone size: -; CDR3 protein: ASSLEREGTPLH
V gene: TRBV15; J gene: TRBJ1-3; clone size: -; CDR3 protein: ATSRDRGAIGQSNTIY
V gene: TRBV5-6; J gene: TRBJ2-7; clone size: once; CDR3 protein: ASSVGQGSSEQY
V gene: TRBV4-1; J gene: TRBJ1-2; clone size: -; CDR3 protein: ASSQKYPTGGANYGYT
V gene: TRBV10-3; J gene: TRBJ1-1; clone size: -; CDR3 protein: ATGTDTDAEAF
V gene: TRBV4-3; J gene: TRBJ1-3; clone size: -; CDR3 protein: ASSRAGRYGNTIY
V gene: TRBV28; J gene: TRBJ1-1; clone size: -; CDR3 protein: ASSSGFTAF
V gene: TRBV7-3; J gene: TRBJ2-3; clone size: -; CDR3 protein: ASSLAGGAVDTQY
V gene: TRBV3-1/TRBV3-2; J gene: TRBJ2-2; clone size: few; CDR3 protein: ASSRTDAGELF
V gene: TRBV19; J gene: TRBJ1-1; clone size: -; CDR3 protein: ASSRRSEGGSEAF
V gene: TRBV6-6; J gene: TRBJ2-1; clone size: -; CDR3 protein: ASSPDRVFSYNEQF
V gene: TRBV28; J gene: TRBJ1-2; clone size: -; CDR3 protein: ASSTGNGYT
V gene: TRBV5-1; J gene: TRBJ1-4; clone size: -; CDR3 protein: ASSLGAGTEDEKLF
V gene: TRBV19; J gene: TRBJ1-1; clone size: -; CDR3 protein: ASSMDSYTEAF
V gene: TRBV7-2; J gene: TRBJ2-3; clone size: -; CDR3 protein: ASSSPVDTQY
V gene: TRBV27; J gene: TRBJ1-5; clone size: -; CDR3 protein: ASSLSPAPEGKPQH
V gene: TRBV24-1; J gene: TRBJ2-7; clone size: -; CDR3 protein: ATSDTGLYEQY
V gene: TRBV19; J gene: TRBJ2-7; clone size: -; CDR3 protein: ASSPSGGTPFYEQY
V gene: TRBV5-1; J gene: TRBJ2-5; clone size: -; CDR3 protein: ASSLVTGQLYQETQY
V gene: TRBV3-1/TRBV3-2; J gene: TRBJ2-1; clone size: -; CDR3 protein: ASKGGAAYNEQF